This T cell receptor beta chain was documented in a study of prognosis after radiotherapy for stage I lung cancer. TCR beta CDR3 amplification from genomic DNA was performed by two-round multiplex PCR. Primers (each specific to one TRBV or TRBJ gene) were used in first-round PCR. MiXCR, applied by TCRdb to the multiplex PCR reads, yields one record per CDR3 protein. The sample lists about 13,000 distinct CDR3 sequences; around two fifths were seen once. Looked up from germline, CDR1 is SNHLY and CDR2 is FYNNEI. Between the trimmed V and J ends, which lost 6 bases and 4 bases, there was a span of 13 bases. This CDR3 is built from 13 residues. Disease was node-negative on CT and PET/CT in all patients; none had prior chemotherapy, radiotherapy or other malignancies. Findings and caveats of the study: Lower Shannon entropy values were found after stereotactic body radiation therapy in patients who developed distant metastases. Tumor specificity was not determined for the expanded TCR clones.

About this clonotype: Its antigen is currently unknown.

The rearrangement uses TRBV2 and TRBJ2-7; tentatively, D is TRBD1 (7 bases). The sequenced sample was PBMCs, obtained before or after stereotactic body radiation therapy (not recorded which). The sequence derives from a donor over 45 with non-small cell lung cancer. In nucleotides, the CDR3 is TGTGCCAGCAGCGGAGGGGGCGGGTACGAGCAGTACTTC. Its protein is CASSGGGGYEQYF.